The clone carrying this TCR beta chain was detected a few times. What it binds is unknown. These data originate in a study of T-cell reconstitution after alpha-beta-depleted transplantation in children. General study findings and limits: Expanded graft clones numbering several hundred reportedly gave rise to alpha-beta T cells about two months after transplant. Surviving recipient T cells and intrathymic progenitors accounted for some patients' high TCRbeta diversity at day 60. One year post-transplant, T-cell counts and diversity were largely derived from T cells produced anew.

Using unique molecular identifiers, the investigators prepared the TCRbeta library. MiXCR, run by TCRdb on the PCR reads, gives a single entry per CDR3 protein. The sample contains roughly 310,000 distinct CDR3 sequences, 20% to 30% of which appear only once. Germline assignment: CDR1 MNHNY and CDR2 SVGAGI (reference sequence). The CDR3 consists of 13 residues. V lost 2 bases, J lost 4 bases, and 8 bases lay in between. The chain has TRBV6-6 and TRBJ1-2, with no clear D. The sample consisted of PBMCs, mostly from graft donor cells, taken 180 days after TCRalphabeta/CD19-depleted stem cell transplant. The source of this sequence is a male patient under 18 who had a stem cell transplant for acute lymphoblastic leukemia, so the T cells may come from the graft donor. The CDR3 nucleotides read TGTGCCAGCAGTTACAGGGTCTCCTATGGCTACACCTTC. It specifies CASSYRVSYGYTF.